This TCR beta chain stems from a study of Ad26.COV2.S vaccination and SARS-CoV-2 variants. Study summary: Dosing was one shot or two shots 56 days apart.

The CDR3 is made up of 17 amino acids. Trimming stripped 0 bases from V and 3 bases from J, with 19 bases between. Germline V gene data show CDR1 as GTSNPN and CDR2 as SVGIG (reference sequence). Clones were sequenced by immunoSEQ multiplex PCR, and TCRdb holds only the in-frame ones, with some missing. Among some 300,000 clones listed, 70% to 90% were seen once. As for treatment: some 19 received Ad26.COV2.S at low or high dose, single or two shots; about five received placebo; per-sample allocation not given. Sampling was done on day 63 after the first vaccine or placebo injection. An Ad26 vector expressing Wuhan-strain SARS-CoV-2 spike served as the vaccine.

This sequence joins TRBV30 and TRBJ2-3; possibly TRBD2 for D (7 bases). Sequencing was performed on peripheral blood, taken in a trial of Ad26.COV2.S vaccine versus placebo. The origin of this receptor is a person between 18 and 65 years old who received the Ad26.COV2.S COVID-19 vaccine or a placebo. Here the CDR3 reads CAWSVGGWRGGTDTQYF. As DNA, the CDR3 is TGTGCCTGGAGTGTTGGGGGCTGGCGGGGAGGGACAGATACGCAGTATTTT.